Following are 30 T cell receptor beta chains from one sample sequenced in a study of cytomegalovirus exposure and HLA in healthy donors. PCR involved 60 Vbeta and 13 Jbeta primers. The table came from immunoSEQ multiplex PCR; TCRdb's copy has only in-frame clones and leaves some out. The sample lists around 150,000 clones, about 70% occurring once. Source material: PBMCs. All receptors derive from a man aged 35 to 55 in good health and CMV-seronegative.

V is TRBV19 and J is TRBJ1-1, with 7 positions matching TRBD1. The germline gives CDR1 LNHDA, CDR2 SQIVND (reference sequence). V lost 5 bases and J lost 0; bases outside the gene matches: 3. The CDR3 runs to 14 residues. Here the CDR3 reads CASSRQGLNTEAFF. As DNA, the CDR3 is TGTGCCAGTAGTCGACAGGGCCTGAACACTGAAGCTTTCTTT.

The sample holds one count of this clone. The J gene is TRBJ1-4, the V gene TRBV27, with TRBD1 identical over 9 bases. CDR1 is MNHEY and CDR2 is SMNVEV in the germline V gene (reference sequence). Unmatched junction bases numbered 14, after V lost 5 bases and J lost 7 bases. CDR3 size: 17 residues. This CDR3 reads CASSPGTGRAWSEKLFF. CDR3 sequence (DNA): TGTGCCAGCAGTCCCGGGACAGGGAGAGCGTGGTCTGAAAAACTGTTTTTT. The entire variable domain, with the rest obtained from reference TRBV27 and TRBJ1-4, is as follows: EAQVTQNPRYLITVTGKKLTVTCSQNMNHEYMSWYRQDPGLGLRQIYYSMNVEVTDKGDVPEGYKVSRKEKRNFPLILESPSPNQTSLYFCASSPGTGRAWSEKLFFGSGTQLSVL.

The chain joins TRBV29-1 to TRBJ1-2; perhaps TRBD1 as D (5 bases). V was trimmed by 3 bases and J by 8 bases, leaving 13 bases between them. Germline V gives CDR1 SQVTM, CDR2 ANQGSEA. The CDR3 covers 12 residues. CDR3 DNA: TGCAGCGTTGACCCAGGGCGGGGAGGCTACACCTTC. Translation gives CSVDPGRGGYTF.

This sequence joins TRBV6-5 and TRBJ1-6; TRBD1 aligns across 7 bases. V dropped 6 bases and J dropped 10; count of bases not matched to a gene: 6. The CDR3 extends over 13 amino acids. Germline assignment: CDR1 MNHEY and CDR2 SVGAGI. CDR3 nucleotide sequence: TGTGCCAGCAGACAGGGGATTGGGTCACCCCTCCACTTT. Translation gives CASRQGIGSPLHF.

This chain links TRBV5-1 with TRBJ2-7; D remains ambiguous. The CDR3 consists of 15 residues. Per the germline V gene, CDR1 is SGHRS and CDR2 is YFSETQ. V dropped 0 bases and J dropped 2 bases, with 12 bases sitting between them. CDR3 sequence: CASSLGAAPTYEQYF. CDR3 coding DNA: TGCGCCAGCAGCTTGGGGGCAGCCCCAACCTACGAGCAGTACTTC.

This clone is termed medium-sized. The CDR3 here is CASSLGQGRAGQFF. The DNA for the CDR3 is TGTGCCAGCAGCCTGGGACAGGGAAGGGCAGGGCAGTTCTTC. The chain carries TRBV5-6 and TRBJ2-1, with 9 bases matching TRBD1. Per the germline V gene, CDR1 is SGHDT and CDR2 is YYEEEE. The trim removed 4 bases at V and 12 bases at J, leaving 11 bases unmatched. CDR3 length: 14 amino acids.

The chain has TRBV7-8 and TRBJ1-1; a weak D match, TRBD1 (6 bases). Deletions cut 1 base from V and 2 bases from J, with 8 bases between. The CDR3 is made up of 14 amino acids. CDR1 SGHVS and CDR2 FQNEAQ come from the germline V gene. The CDR3 bases are TGTGCCAGCAGCTTAGACAGGGTCAACACTGAAGCTTTCTTT. This sequence encodes CASSLDRVNTEAFF. The full variable domain, completed using reference TRBV7-8 and TRBJ1-1, is GAGVSQSPRYKVAKRGQDVALRCDPISGHVSLFWYQQALGQGPEFLTYFQNEAQLDKSGLPSDRFFAERPEGSVSTLKIQRTQQEDSAVYLCASSLDRVNTEAFFGQGTRLTVV.

This clone was observed a handful of times. This chain connects TRBV6-5 to TRBJ1-6; 8 bases are shared with TRBD1. J lost 18 bases, V lost 11 bases, and 21 bases had no gene match. The CDR3 is 14 residues long. Looked up from germline, CDR1 is MNHEY and CDR2 is SVGAGI. The CDR3 here is CAPRDRWVRFSAHF. The CDR3, as DNA: TGTGCCCCCAGGGACAGGTGGGTTAGGTTTTCTGCCCACTTT.

The V gene is TRBV18, the J gene TRBJ2-2; no firm D call. The CDR3 contains 15 residues. The V end lost 4 bases, the J end lost 5 bases, and 14 bases lay between the germline ends. Germline V CDR1 and CDR2: KGHSH, LQKENI. CDR3 in amino acids: CASSRSRQETGELFF. The CDR3 DNA follows: TGTGCCAGCTCACGATCTAGGCAAGAGACCGGGGAGCTGTTTTTT.

The chain employs TRBV7-9 and TRBJ2-1; 7 bases map to TRBD2. Germline V CDR1 and CDR2: SEHNR, FQNEAQ (reference sequence). Trimming removed 1 base from V and 4 bases from J; junction bases left unmatched: 4. The CDR3 runs to 15 residues. The CDR3 coding sequence is TGTGCCAGCAGCTTAGGAGCGGGAAGGTACAATGAGCAGTTCTTC. It encodes CASSLGAGRYNEQFF.

This clone has a handful of counts. This sequence joins TRBV7-2 and TRBJ2-7, with TRBD2 identical over 7 bases. After removal of 1 base from V and 3 bases from J, the junction contained 9 bases not matched to a gene. CDR1 is SGHTA, CDR2 FQGNSA, per germline. This CDR3 is built from 16 residues. Here the CDR3 reads CASSLGLAALNYEQYF. The CDR3 nucleotides read TGTGCCAGCAGCTTAGGGCTAGCGGCTCTCAACTACGAGCAGTACTTC.

The chain has TRBV6-4 and TRBJ1-1; a weak D match, TRBD1 (5 bases). Germline V CDR1 and CDR2: MRHNA, SNTAGT. This CDR3 has 15 residues. V dropped 0 bases and J dropped 4 bases, with 12 bases sitting between them. CDR3 protein: CASSDSEGRGTEAFF. The CDR3 DNA reads as TGTGCCAGCAGTGACTCAGAGGGGAGGGGCACTGAAGCTTTCTTT.

CDR3 in DNA: TGTGCCAGCAGCTTAGGAACGACAGGGACCACAGATACGCAGTATTTT. Translation gives CASSLGTTGTTDTQYF. The J gene is TRBJ2-3, the V gene TRBV7-7; 7 bases agree with TRBD1. V dropped 1 base and J dropped 2; count of bases not matched to a gene: 6. This CDR3 spans 16 amino acids. CDR1 and CDR2 from the germline V gene are SSHAT and FNYEAQ (reference sequence).

The chain couples TRBV6-5 to TRBJ2-5; 7 bases fit TRBD2. CDR1 MNHEY and CDR2 SVGAGI come from the germline V gene. V lost 0 bases to trimming and J lost 7 bases; unmatched junction nucleotides: 11. The length of the CDR3 is 16 residues. CDR3 nucleotides: TGTGCCAGCAGTTACTCGGCGGCTAGCGGTATAGGGACCCAGTACTTC. Translated, it gives CASSYSAASGIGTQYF.

V gene TRBV11-2 combines with J gene TRBJ2-3, with 9 bases aligning to TRBD1. Losses at the gene ends were 1 base for V and 4 bases for J; bases not matched to a gene: 3. Germline V lookup: CDR1 SGHAT, CDR2 FQNNGV. The CDR3 length is 15 residues. CDR3 coding DNA: TGTGCCAGCAGCTTAGGGGGACAGGGCTCAGATACGCAGTATTTT. Encoded protein: CASSLGGQGSDTQYF.

The gene calls are TRBV28 and TRBJ2-7; 9 bases match TRBD2. J lost 3 bases, V lost 6 bases, and 21 bases had no gene match. The germline V gene has CDR1 MDHEN and CDR2 SYDVKM. This CDR3 comprises 19 residues. CDR3 DNA: TGTGCCAGCAGCCGGACTACCGGGACTAGCATAATCGCCGACTACGAGCAGTACTTC. Its translation is CASSRTTGTSIIADYEQYF.

The chain joins TRBV5-4 to TRBJ2-2, with D tentatively TRBD2 (5 bases). This CDR3 region has 17 residues. CDR1 SGHNT and CDR2 YYREEE come from the germline V gene (reference sequence). V was clipped by 0 bases and J by 0 bases, with 12 bases between them. CDR3 DNA sequence: TGTGCCAGCAGCTTGGACGGACTGGCCTCGAACACCGGGGAGCTGTTTTTT. This encodes CASSLDGLASNTGELFF.

The V gene is TRBV11-2, the J gene TRBJ2-7; D unresolved. Germline lookup yields CDR1 SGHAT and CDR2 FQNNGV. The CDR3 is made up of 13 amino acids. Trimming stripped 8 bases from V and 5 bases from J, with 16 bases between. CDR3 bases: TGTGCCAGCGGAGCAACGATAGGTAACGAGCAGTACTTC. Protein product: CASGATIGNEQYF.

V usage is TRBV7-8 and J usage is TRBJ2-7; 11 nucleotides line up with TRBD2. With V trimmed by 4 bases and J by 3 bases, 14 bases remained unmatched. The CDR3 extends over 18 amino acids. From germline, CDR1 is SGHVS and CDR2 FQNEAQ. The CDR3 sequence is CASSSPLVAGGPFYEQYF. CDR3 coding DNA: TGTGCCAGCAGCTCCCCACTGGTAGCGGGAGGGCCTTTCTACGAGCAGTACTTC.

This clone was recorded only once. This chain uses TRBV7-6 with TRBJ1-1; 8 bases fit TRBD1. The CDR3 totals 14 residues. CDR1 is SGHVS and CDR2 is FNYEAQ in the germline V gene. Trimming removed 5 bases from V and 4 bases from J; junction bases left unmatched: 6. The CDR3 bases are TGTGCCAGCAGCGAAGAACAGGGGGGCACTGAAGCTTTCTTT. Its protein is CASSEEQGGTEAFF.

The rearrangement joins TRBV5-5 to TRBJ1-1; D call uncertain. This CDR3 region has 15 residues. In germline, CDR1 is SGHKS, CDR2 YYEKEE (reference sequence). The V end was cut by 0 bases, the J end by 0 bases, with 9 bases between. The CDR3 reads CASSLASHMNTEAFF. The CDR3 region has the DNA TGTGCCAGCAGCTTGGCCAGTCATATGAACACTGAAGCTTTCTTT.

This clone was counted a few times. The J gene is TRBJ2-5, the V gene TRBV11-2; 11 bases map to TRBD2. The CDR3 spans 16 residues. The trim removed 5 bases at V and 5 bases at J, leaving 10 bases unmatched. In germline, CDR1 is SGHAT, CDR2 FQNNGV. As DNA, the CDR3 is TGTGCCAGCAGCCCGGAACTAGCGGGAGTTGGGGAGACCCAGTACTTC. Translating it yields CASSPELAGVGETQYF.

This chain joins TRBV7-9 and TRBJ2-3; TRBD2 agrees at 12 bases. Germline V gene sequence: CDR1 SEHNR, CDR2 FQNEAQ (reference sequence). The CDR3 has 17 residues. The J segment lost 5 bases and the V segment lost 7 bases, leaving 13 bases of the junction unmatched. CDR3 sequence (DNA): TGTGCCAGCACGGATCTTTGGACTAGCGGGATTGTAGATACGCAGTATTTT. This gives the protein CASTDLWTSGIVDTQYF.

This clone was observed a single time. This rearrangement joins TRBV7-2 to TRBJ1-1, with a tentative D call TRBD1 (6 bases). Germline lookup yields CDR1 SGHTA and CDR2 FQGNSA. This CDR3 is built from 14 residues. Between the trimmed V and J ends, which lost 5 bases and 4 bases, there was a span of 14 bases. CDR3 protein: CASSPRTAVTEAFF. The CDR3, as DNA: TGTGCCAGCAGCCCCCGGACAGCGGTCACTGAAGCTTTCTTT.

The genes are TRBV27 and TRBJ2-7; 7 nucleotides match TRBD2. The V gene end was trimmed by 0 bases and the J gene end by 5 bases; junction bases not matched to a gene: 4. Germline CDR1 is MNHEY and CDR2 is SMNVEV (reference sequence). This CDR3 has 14 residues. The CDR3 loop is CASSLSSAGDEQYF. In DNA, the CDR3 is TGTGCCAGCAGTTTATCGAGTGCGGGAGACGAGCAGTACTTC.

The chain is built from TRBV19 and TRBJ1-1, with TRBD1 as a possible D gene (5 bases). V lost 9 bases and J 5 bases, leaving 16 bases between the germline ends. CDR1 and CDR2 from the germline V gene are LNHDA and SQIVND (reference sequence). The CDR3 covers 13 residues. Here the CDR3 reads CASLPDSGTEAFF. The CDR3 DNA is TGTGCCAGCCTCCCCGACAGTGGGACTGAAGCTTTCTTT.

The V gene is TRBV25-1, the J gene TRBJ2-3; TRBD2 matches 8 bases. There are 14 residues in the CDR3. Germline lookup yields CDR1 MGHDK and CDR2 SYGVNS. The V segment lost 10 bases and the J segment 3 bases; nucleotides outside the gene matches: 9. The CDR3 DNA reads TGTGCCAACCTGACTAGCGCAACTACAGATACGCAGTATTTT. This codes for CANLTSATTDTQYF.

The J gene is TRBJ1-5, the V gene TRBV19; D call uncertain. Germline V CDR1 and CDR2: LNHDA, SQIVND (reference sequence). V was clipped by 3 bases and J by 4 bases, with 10 bases between them. CDR3 length: 14 residues. The CDR3 DNA follows: TGTGCCAGTAGTATCGTCCCCTTTAATCAGCCCCAGCATTTT. Encoded protein: CASSIVPFNQPQHF.

This clone was seen only once. For the CDR3, the DNA is TGCGCCAGCAGCTGGGGCGAAATGAAACCGCCGGTCGGGGAGCAGTACTTC. This translates into CASSWGEMKPPVGEQYF. This chain uses TRBV5-1 with TRBJ2-7, with a possible D match to TRBD1 (5 bases). The germline V gene has CDR1 SGHRS and CDR2 YFSETQ. The CDR3 has 17 amino acids. The V and J ends lost 3 bases and 7 bases respectively, with 26 bases between them.

This rearrangement joins TRBV7-6 to TRBJ2-7; TRBD2 might be the D (6 bases). Germline V gene sequence: CDR1 SGHVS, CDR2 FNYEAQ. V dropped 5 bases and J dropped 2 bases, with 16 bases sitting between them. The CDR3 spans 15 residues. In DNA, the CDR3 is TGTGCCAGCAGCGCTGGGGGAGGAGGGGCCTACGAGCAGTACTTC. This translates into CASSAGGGGAYEQYF. Full variable domain (missing parts from reference TRBV7-6 and TRBJ2-7): GAGVSQSPRYKVTKRGQDVALRCDPISGHVSLYWYRQALGQGPEFLTYFNYEAQQDKSGLPNDRFSAERPEGSISTLTIQRTEQRDSAMYRCASSAGGGGAYEQYFGPGTRLTVT.